The 17 T cell receptor beta chains listed next were all sequenced from one sample in a study of blood T cell repertoires in COVID-19. Only in-frame clones appear in the TCRdb table, and some are missing; sequencing was by immunoSEQ multiplex PCR. The sample lists 180,000 or so clones, about 88% seen once, with 0.99% in the top ten. The specimen sequenced was peripheral blood. The source of these receptors is a man between 18 and 29 years old with acute or convalescent COVID-19.

V usage is TRBV19 and J usage is TRBJ2-4; D is perhaps TRBD1 (5 bases). The CDR3 totals 15 residues. Germline CDR1 is LNHDA and CDR2 is SQIVND (reference sequence). With 4 bases removed from V and 5 bases from J, the gap between germline ends came to 15 bases. Here the CDR3 DNA reads TGTGCCAGTAGTACATACCAGGGTTCCCAAAACATTCAGTACTTC. Its protein product is CASSTYQGSQNIQYF.

This chain links TRBV6-5 with TRBJ2-3; TRBD1 is a possible D gene (5 bases). Germline CDR1 MNHEY, CDR2 SVGAGI. There are 14 residues in the CDR3. V lost 4 bases to trimming and J lost 2 bases, with 10 bases between them. CDR3 protein: CASSLGQATDTQYF. The CDR3 coding sequence is TGTGCCAGCAGTTTAGGACAAGCCACAGATACGCAGTATTTT.

This sequence joins TRBV7-2 and TRBJ1-3, with 10 bases matching TRBD1. CDR3 length: 17 amino acids. CDR1 is SGHTA, CDR2 FQGNSA, per germline. The J segment lost 2 bases and the V segment lost 5 bases, leaving 9 bases of the junction unmatched. The CDR3 region has the DNA TGTGCCAGCAGCGTTCGACGGGACAGGGGTACTGGAAACACCATATATTTT. Its translation is CASSVRRDRGTGNTIYF.

The chain combines TRBV6-5 with TRBJ1-2, with 10 bases aligning to TRBD1. Germline trimming cut 6 bases from V and 11 bases from J; bases unmatched to any gene: 6. Per germline, CDR1 MNHEY and CDR2 SVGAGI. CDR3 length: 12 residues. The CDR3 loop reads CASSKGQGGYTF. In DNA, the CDR3 is TGTGCCAGCAGCAAAGGACAGGGGGGATACACCTTC.

The chain uses TRBV28 and TRBJ1-2; 10 nucleotides align to TRBD1. Germline lookup yields CDR1 MDHEN and CDR2 SYDVKM. The CDR3 has 15 amino acids. The V gene end was trimmed by 5 bases and the J gene end by 5 bases; junction bases not matched to a gene: 8. CDR3 coding DNA: TGTGCCAGCAGTACACCGACAGGGGGCGGGTATGGCTACACCTTC. This codes for CASSTPTGGGYGYTF.

The CDR3 DNA follows: TGTGCCAGCAATACGGAGGCTGAAGCTTTCTTT. It specifies CASNTEAEAFF. J is TRBJ1-1 and V is TRBV2; no reliable D call. Trimming pared 7 bases from V and 6 bases from J, leaving 9 bases between. Germline loops: CDR1 SNHLY, CDR2 FYNNEI. This CDR3 is 11 amino acids long.

The chain joins TRBV7-2 to TRBJ2-5, with D uncertain. CDR3 length: 14 amino acids. Germline V lookup: CDR1 SGHTA, CDR2 FQGNSA. V was trimmed by 1 base and J by 1 base, leaving 7 bases between them. For the CDR3, the DNA is TGTGCCAGCAGCTTAGACAGAACCCAAGAGACCCAGTACTTC. Protein: CASSLDRTQETQYF.

This chain uses TRBV21-1 with TRBJ2-7; the table's D call of TRBD2 was not tested on the DNA. TRBV21-1 is tagged as a pseudogene. CDR3 length equals 16 residues. CDR3 sequence reads: CASSKKKGGRFSEQYF. The CDR3 DNA reads TGTGCCAGCAGCAAAAAAAAGGGGGGGAGGTTTAGCGAGCAGTACTTC.

The rearrangement uses TRBV5-1 and TRBJ1-4, with a possible D match to TRBD1 (6 bases). The CDR3 has 16 amino acids. V was cut by 0 bases and J by 8 bases, with 17 bases left in between. Germline V gene sequence: CDR1 SGHRS, CDR2 YFSETQ. The DNA for the CDR3 is TGCGCCAGCAGCTTGGCGGGGACAACGATCGGGGAAAAACTGTTTTTT. Translating gives CASSLAGTTIGEKLFF.

The chain carries TRBV5-1 and TRBJ2-1, with 9 bases fitting TRBD2. The CDR3 totals 14 residues. The ends lost 2 bases at V and 7 bases at J; junction bases unmatched: 4. Germline values: CDR1 SGHRS, CDR2 YFSETQ. The CDR3 sequence is CASSFSSGVNEQFF. CDR3 sequence (DNA): TGCGCCAGCAGCTTCTCTAGCGGGGTGAATGAGCAGTTCTTC.

The gene calls are TRBV20-1 and TRBJ1-5; D uncertain. The germline gives CDR1 DFQATT, CDR2 SNEGSKA (reference sequence). Between the trimmed V and J ends, which lost 3 bases and 0 bases, there was a span of 6 bases. The CDR3 has 13 residues. CDR3 in amino acids: CSASRDSNQPQHF. CDR3 bases: TGCAGTGCTAGTCGCGATAGCAATCAGCCCCAGCATTTT.

The chain uses TRBV19 and TRBJ1-2, with D possibly TRBD1 on 5 matching bases. The germline CDR1 and CDR2 sequences are LNHDA and SQIVND (reference sequence). V was clipped by 3 bases and J by 8 bases, with 13 bases between them. The CDR3 covers 13 residues. Here the CDR3 reads CASSIGGAGGYTF. The CDR3 DNA reads as TGTGCCAGTAGTATTGGAGGGGCCGGGGGCTACACCTTC.

V is TRBV12-5 and J is TRBJ2-1, with TRBD1 matching 7 bases. Trimming removed 1 base from V and 9 bases from J; junction bases left unmatched: 3. The germline gives CDR1 LGHNT, CDR2 FRNRAP. This CDR3 region has 13 residues. The CDR3 sequence: CASGLGDSTEQFF. The CDR3 DNA is TGTGCTAGTGGTTTGGGGGACAGTACTGAGCAGTTCTTC.

The chain recombines TRBV4-1 with TRBJ2-3; the D gene is possibly TRBD2 (7 bases). Per the germline V gene, CDR1 is MGHRA and CDR2 is YSYEKL. V was trimmed by 8 bases and J by 4 bases, leaving 19 bases between them. The CDR3 has 15 residues. In nucleotides, the CDR3 is TGCGCCAGCGAAAGAGGGGGGGTAGCAGCAGATACGCAGTATTTT. This translates into CASERGGVAADTQYF.

V usage is TRBV3-1 (or the pseudogene TRBV3-2) and J usage is TRBJ1-2; 7 bases are a match to TRBD1. V lost 4 bases, J lost 0 bases, and 5 bases stayed unmatched. The CDR3 runs to 15 residues. Germline V gives CDR1 LGHDT, CDR2 YNNKEL (reference sequence). The CDR3 DNA reads as TGTGCCAGCAGCCCTGACAGGGCTCCTAACTATGGCTACACCTTC. Encoded protein: CASSPDRAPNYGYTF.

The chain employs TRBV30 and TRBJ1-3, with TRBD1 as a possible D gene (5 bases). The CDR3 contains 17 residues. The germline V and J ends were trimmed by 4 bases and 0 bases, with 19 bases remaining between them. In germline, CDR1 is GTSNPN, CDR2 SVGIG (reference sequence). For the CDR3, the DNA is TGTGCCTGGACGACAGCTGTACCGTCTCTCTCTGGAAACACCATATATTTT. It yields the protein CAWTTAVPSLSGNTIYF.

The rearrangement joins TRBV7-9 to TRBJ1-5; weak D call: TRBD1 (5 bases). There are 14 residues in the CDR3. V gave up 1 base and J gave up 6 bases, with 10 bases separating them. In germline, CDR1 is SEHNR, CDR2 FQNEAQ (reference sequence). The DNA for the CDR3 is TGTGCCAGCAGCTTAGGGGGCCTCGTTCAGCCCCAGCATTTT. It is translated as CASSLGGLVQPQHF. Using reference TRBV7-9 and TRBJ1-5 for the parts outside the CDR3, the full variable domain is DTGVSQNPRHKITKRGQNVTFRCDPISEHNRLYWYRQTLGQGPEFLTYFQNEAQLEKSRLLSDRFSAERPKGSFSTLEIQRTEQGDSAMYLCASSLGGLVQPQHFGDGTRLSIL.